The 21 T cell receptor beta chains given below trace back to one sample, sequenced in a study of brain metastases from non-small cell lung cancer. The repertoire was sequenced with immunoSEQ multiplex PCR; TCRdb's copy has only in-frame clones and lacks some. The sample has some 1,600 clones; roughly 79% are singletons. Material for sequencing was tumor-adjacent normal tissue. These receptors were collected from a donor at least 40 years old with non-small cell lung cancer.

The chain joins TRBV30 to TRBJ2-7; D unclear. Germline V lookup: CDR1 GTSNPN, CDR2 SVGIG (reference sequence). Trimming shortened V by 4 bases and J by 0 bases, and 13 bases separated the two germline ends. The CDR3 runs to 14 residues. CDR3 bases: TGTGCCTGGAACGTGGGGTTTGGCTCCTACGAGCAGTACTTC. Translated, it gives CAWNVGFGSYEQYF.

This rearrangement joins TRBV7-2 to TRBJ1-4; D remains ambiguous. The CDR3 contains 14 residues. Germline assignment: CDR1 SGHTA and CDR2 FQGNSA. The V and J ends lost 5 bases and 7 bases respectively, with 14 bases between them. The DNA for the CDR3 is TGTGCCAGCAGCCCCACTTTTTCTGTTGAAAAACTGTTTTTT. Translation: CASSPTFSVEKLFF.

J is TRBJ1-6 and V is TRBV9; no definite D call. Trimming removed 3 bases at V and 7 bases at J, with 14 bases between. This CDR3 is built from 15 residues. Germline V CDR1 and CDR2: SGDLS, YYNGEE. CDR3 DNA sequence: TGTGCCAGCAGCGAAGGAGGAATAAGAAATTCACCCCTCCACTTT. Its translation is CASSEGGIRNSPLHF.

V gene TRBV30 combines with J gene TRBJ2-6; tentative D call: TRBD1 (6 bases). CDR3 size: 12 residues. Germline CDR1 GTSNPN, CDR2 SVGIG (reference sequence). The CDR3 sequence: CVQGSGANVLTF. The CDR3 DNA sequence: TGTGTCCAGGGGTCTGGGGCCAACGTCCTGACTTTC.

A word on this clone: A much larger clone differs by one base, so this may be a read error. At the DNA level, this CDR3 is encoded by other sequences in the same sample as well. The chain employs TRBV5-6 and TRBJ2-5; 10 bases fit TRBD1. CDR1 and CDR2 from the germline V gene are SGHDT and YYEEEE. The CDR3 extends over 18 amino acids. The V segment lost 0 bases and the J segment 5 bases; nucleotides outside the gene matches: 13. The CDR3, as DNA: TGTGCCAGCAGCTTGGCCCGGGACAGGGGACGATACAGGGAGACCCAGTACTTC. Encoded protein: CASSLARDRGRYRETQYF.

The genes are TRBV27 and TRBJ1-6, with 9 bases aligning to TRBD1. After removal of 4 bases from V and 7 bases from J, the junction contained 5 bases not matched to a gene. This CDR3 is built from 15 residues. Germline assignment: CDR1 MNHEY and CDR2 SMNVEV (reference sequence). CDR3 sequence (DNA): TGTGCCAGCAGTTCCTGGGACAGGGACAATTCACCCCTCCACTTT. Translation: CASSSWDRDNSPLHF.

CDR3 amino acids: CASSAASGGGDTQYF. In DNA, the CDR3 is TGTGCCAGCAGTGCGGCTAGCGGCGGAGGAGATACGCAGTATTTT. The chain uses TRBV2 and TRBJ2-3; 7 nucleotides align to TRBD2. Germline CDR1 is SNHLY and CDR2 is FYNNEI. There are 15 residues in the CDR3. The V segment lost 4 bases and the J segment 5 bases; nucleotides outside the gene matches: 9.

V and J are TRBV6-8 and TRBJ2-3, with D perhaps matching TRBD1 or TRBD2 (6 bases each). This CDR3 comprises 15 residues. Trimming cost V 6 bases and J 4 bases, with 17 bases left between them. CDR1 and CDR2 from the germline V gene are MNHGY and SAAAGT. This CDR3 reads CASRSSGRQADTQYF. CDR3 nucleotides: TGTGCCAGCAGGTCATCCGGGAGACAGGCAGATACGCAGTATTTT.

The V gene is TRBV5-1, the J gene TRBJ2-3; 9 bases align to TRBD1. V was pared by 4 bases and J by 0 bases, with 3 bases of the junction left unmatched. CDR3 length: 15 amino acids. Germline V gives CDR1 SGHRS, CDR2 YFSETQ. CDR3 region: CASSGGQGSTDTQYF. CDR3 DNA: TGCGCCAGCAGCGGAGGACAGGGGAGCACAGATACGCAGTATTTT.

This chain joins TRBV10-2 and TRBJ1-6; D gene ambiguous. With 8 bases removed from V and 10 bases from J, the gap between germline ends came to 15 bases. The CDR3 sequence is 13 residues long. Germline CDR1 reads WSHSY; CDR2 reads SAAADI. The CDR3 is CASRTESRSPLHF. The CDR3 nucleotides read TGCGCCAGCCGAACAGAGTCGAGGTCACCCCTCCACTTT.

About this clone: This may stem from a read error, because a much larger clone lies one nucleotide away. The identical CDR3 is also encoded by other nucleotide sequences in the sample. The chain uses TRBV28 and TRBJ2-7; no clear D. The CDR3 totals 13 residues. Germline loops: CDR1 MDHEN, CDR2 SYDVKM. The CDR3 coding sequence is TGTGCCAGCAGTTTTTCCAGATCCTACGAGCAATACTTC. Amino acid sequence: CASSFSRSYEQYF.

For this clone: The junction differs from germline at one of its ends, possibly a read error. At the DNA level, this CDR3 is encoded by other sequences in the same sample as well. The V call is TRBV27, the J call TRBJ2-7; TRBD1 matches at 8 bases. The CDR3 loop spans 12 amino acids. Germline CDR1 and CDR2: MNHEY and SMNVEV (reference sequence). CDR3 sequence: CASSTGQGWQYF. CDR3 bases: TGTGCCAGCAGCACCGGACAGGGCTGGCAGTATTTC.

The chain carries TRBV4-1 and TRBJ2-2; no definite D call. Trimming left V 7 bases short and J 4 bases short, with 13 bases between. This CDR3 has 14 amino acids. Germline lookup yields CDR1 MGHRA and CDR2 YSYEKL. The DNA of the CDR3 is TGCGCCAGCAAGATAGGGATTACCACCGGGGAGCTGTTTTTT. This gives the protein CASKIGITTGELFF.

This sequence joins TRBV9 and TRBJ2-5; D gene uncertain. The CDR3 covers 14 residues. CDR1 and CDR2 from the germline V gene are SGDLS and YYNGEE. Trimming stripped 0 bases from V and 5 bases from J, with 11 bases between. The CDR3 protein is CASSVDYQSETQYF. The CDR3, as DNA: TGTGCCAGCAGCGTAGATTACCAGAGCGAGACCCAGTACTTC.

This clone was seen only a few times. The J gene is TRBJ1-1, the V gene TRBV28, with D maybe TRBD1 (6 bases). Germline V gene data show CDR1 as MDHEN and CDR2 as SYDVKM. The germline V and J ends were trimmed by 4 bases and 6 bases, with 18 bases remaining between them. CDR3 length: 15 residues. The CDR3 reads CASSSWGRGLPEAFF. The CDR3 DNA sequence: TGTGCCAGCAGTTCTTGGGGGCGGGGATTACCTGAAGCTTTCTTT.

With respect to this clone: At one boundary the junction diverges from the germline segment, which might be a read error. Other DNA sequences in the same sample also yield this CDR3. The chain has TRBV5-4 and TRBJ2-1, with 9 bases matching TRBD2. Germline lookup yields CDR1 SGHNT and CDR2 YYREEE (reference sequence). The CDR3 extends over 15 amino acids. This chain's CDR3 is CASSGSGSSYNEQFF. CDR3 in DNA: TGTGCCAGCAGTGGTAGCGGGAGCTCCTACAATGAACAGTTCTTC. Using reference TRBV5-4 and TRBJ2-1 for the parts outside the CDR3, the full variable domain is ETGVTQSPTHLIKTRGQQVTLRCSSQSGHNTVSWYQQALGQGPQFIFQYYREEENGRGNFPPRFSGLQFPNYSSELNVNALELDDSALYLCASSGSGSSYNEQFFGPGTRLTVL.

For the CDR3, the DNA is TGTGCCAGCAGCCCTTGGACTAGCGGGAGGGGGTACAATGAGCAGTTCTTC. Its protein product is CASSPWTSGRGYNEQFF. The chain employs TRBV14 and TRBJ2-1, with 15 nucleotides matching TRBD2. The CDR3 extends over 17 amino acids. CDR1 and CDR2 from the germline V gene are SGHDN and FVKESK. With V trimmed by 4 bases and J by 4 bases, 5 bases remained unmatched.

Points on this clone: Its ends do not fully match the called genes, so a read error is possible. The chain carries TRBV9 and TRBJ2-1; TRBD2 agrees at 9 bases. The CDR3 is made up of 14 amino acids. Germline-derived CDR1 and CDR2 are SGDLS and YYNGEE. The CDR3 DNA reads TGTGCCAGCAGCCCCCAACTAGCGGGCAATAAGCAGTTCTTC. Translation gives CASSPQLAGNKQFF.

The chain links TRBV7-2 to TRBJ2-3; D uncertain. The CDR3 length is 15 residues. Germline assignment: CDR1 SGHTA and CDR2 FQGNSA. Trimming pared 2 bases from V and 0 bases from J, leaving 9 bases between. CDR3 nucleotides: TGTGCCAGCAGCTTACGAGCGAGTAGCACAGATACGCAGTATTTT. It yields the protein CASSLRASSTDTQYF.

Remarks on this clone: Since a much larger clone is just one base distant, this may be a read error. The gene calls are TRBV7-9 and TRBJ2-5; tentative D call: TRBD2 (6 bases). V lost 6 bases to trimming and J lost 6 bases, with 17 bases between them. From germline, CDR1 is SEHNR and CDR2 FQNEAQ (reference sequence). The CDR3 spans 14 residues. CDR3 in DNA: TGTGCCAGCAGGCGAGAGGGAGGAACGAAGACCCAGTACTTC. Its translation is CASRREGGTKTQYF.

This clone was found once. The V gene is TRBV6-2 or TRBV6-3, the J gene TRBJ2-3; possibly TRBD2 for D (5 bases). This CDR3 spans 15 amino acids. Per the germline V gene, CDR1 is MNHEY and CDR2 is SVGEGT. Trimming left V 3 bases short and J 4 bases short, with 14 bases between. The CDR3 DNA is TGTGCCAGCAGTTATGGACTCGCCCCCCCAGATACGCAGTATTTT. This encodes CASSYGLAPPDTQYF.